This T cell receptor (beta chain) was recovered during a study of blood T cell repertoires in COVID-19. Study details: Sites in the United States, Italy and Spain provided acute and convalescent COVID-19 samples. PBMCs, B-cell-depleted T cells, or T cells were the source of the cDNA or gDNA that made up the material.

Libraries were prepared by immunoSEQ multiplex PCR; TCRdb keeps only in-frame clonotypes and omits some of them. The profile shows some 300,000 clones, 70% to 90% of them singletons. Seattle patients were enrolled during active infection and followed longitudinally. In germline, CDR1 is LNHNV, CDR2 YYDKDF (reference sequence). After removal of 3 bases from V and 6 bases from J, the junction contained 3 bases not matched to a gene. The CDR3 sequence is 15 residues long. Material: peripheral blood. The chain carries TRBV15 and TRBJ1-6, with TRBD1 identical over 9 bases. The sequence was obtained from an older woman with COVID-19, enrolled during active disease. CDR3 DNA: TGTGCCACCAGCAGGACAGGGGGTATTAATTCACCCCTCCACTTT. It encodes CATSRTGGINSPLHF.